This is a list of T cell receptor beta chains from one sample in a study of blood T cell repertoires in COVID-19. Clones were sequenced by immunoSEQ multiplex PCR, and TCRdb holds only the in-frame ones, with some missing. The profile shows about 68,000 clones, roughly 91% of them singletons. The material sequenced was peripheral blood. The receptors here all came from a man between 35 and 55 years old with COVID-19, enrolled during active disease. The CDR3 runs from the conserved cysteine through the conserved F or W. The order of the fields is clone size, D gene, J gene, CDR3 length, V gene, CDR3 protein, CDR3 DNA. A D gene is named only where the DNA matches it firmly. Expanded clones are given a class, and other clones once, few, many or no size at all.

. . TRBJ1-4 14 TRBV19 CASSMGGTREKLFF TGTGCCAGTAGTATGGGGGGAACTCGTGAAAAACTGTTTTTT
. . TRBJ2-5 16 TRBV5-5 CASSPIPPGRGETQYF TGTGCCAGCAGCCCCATCCCCCCAGGACGGGGAGAGACCCAGTACTTC
. . TRBJ2-5 14 TRBV10-2 CASTETGSQETQYF TGCGCCAGCACCGAGACAGGTTCACAAGAGACCCAGTACTTC
few TRBD1 TRBJ1-6 15 TRBV2 CASSSTTGGGSPLHF TGTGCCAGCAGTTCGACGACAGGGGGCGGTTCACCCCTCCACTTT
. TRBD2 TRBJ2-1 16 TRBV10-3 CAIGRTSGGGDNEQFF TGTGCCATCGGTAGGACTAGCGGGGGGGGAGACAATGAGCAGTTCTTC
. TRBD2 TRBJ2-2 16 TRBV19 CASSFASGANTGELFF TGTGCCAGTAGTTTCGCCAGCGGGGCGAACACCGGGGAGCTGTTTTTT
. TRBD2 TRBJ2-3 15 TRBV30 CAWSRLAGGPDTQYF TGTGCCTGGAGTAGACTAGCGGGGGGGCCGGATACGCAGTATTTT
. . TRBJ2-7 12 TRBV15 CATSRVREEQYF TGTGCCACCAGCAGAGTAAGAGAAGAGCAGTACTTC
once TRBD1 TRBJ2-2 14 TRBV5-6 CASSPTGGGGELFF TGTGCCAGCAGCCCGACAGGGGGCGGCGGGGAGCTGTTTTTT
. TRBD1 TRBJ1-6 18 TRBV28 CASSFSGQGLRGYMPLHF TGTGCCAGCAGTTTTTCGGGACAGGGTCTAAGGGGGTATATGCCCCTCCACTTT
. . TRBJ2-3 14 TRBV3-1/TRBV3-2 CASSPTIGTDTQYF TGTGCCAGCAGCCCTACCATTGGCACAGATACGCAGTATTTT
. . TRBJ1-4 15 TRBV2 CASRTGGPLGEKLFF TGTGCCAGCAGGACTGGAGGCCCCCTTGGGGAAAAACTGTTTTTT
. . TRBJ1-5 13 TRBV7-9 CASSPQGNQPQHF TGTGCCAGCAGCCCTCAGGGGAATCAGCCCCAGCATTTT